This T cell receptor (beta chain) derives from a study of cytomegalovirus exposure and HLA in healthy donors. General observations from the study: In a later analysis, V- and J-gene trimming of beta chains associated with a DCLRE1C missense variant, replicated independently.

The V end lost 6 bases, the J end lost 0 bases, and 12 bases lay between the germline ends. This CDR3 spans 15 amino acids. Per the germline V gene, CDR1 is MNHEY and CDR2 is SVGAGI. The primer mix had 60 Vbeta and 13 Jbeta primers. Generated by immunoSEQ multiplex PCR, the TCRdb table keeps only in-frame clones and is missing some. Of about 190,000 clones listed, 75% to 90% are singletons. Points on this clone: Its matching antigen is unknown.

The chain employs TRBV6-5 and TRBJ1-3; D ambiguous. The TCR comes from a man over 45 in good health and CMV-seronegative. The sequenced sample consisted of PBMCs. This chain's CDR3 is CASSPSWPSGNTIYF. CDR3 bases: TGTGCCAGCAGCCCCTCCTGGCCCTCTGGAAACACCATATATTTT.